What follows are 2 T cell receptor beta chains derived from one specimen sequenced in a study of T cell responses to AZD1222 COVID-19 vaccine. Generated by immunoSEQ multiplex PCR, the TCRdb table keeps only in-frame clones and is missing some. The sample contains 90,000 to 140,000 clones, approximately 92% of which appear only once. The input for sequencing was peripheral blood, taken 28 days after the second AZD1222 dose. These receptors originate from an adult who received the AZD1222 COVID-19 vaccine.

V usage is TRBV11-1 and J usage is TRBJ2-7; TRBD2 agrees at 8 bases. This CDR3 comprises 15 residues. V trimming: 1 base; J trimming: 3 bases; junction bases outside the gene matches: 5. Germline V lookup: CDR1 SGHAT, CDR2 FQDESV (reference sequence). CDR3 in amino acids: CASSLGSAGVYEQYF. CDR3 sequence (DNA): TGTGCCAGCAGCTTAGGATCAGCGGGAGTCTACGAGCAGTACTTC.

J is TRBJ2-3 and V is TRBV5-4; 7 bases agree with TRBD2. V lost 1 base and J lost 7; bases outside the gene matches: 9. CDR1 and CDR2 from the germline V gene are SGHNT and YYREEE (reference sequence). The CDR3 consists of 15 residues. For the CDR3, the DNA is TGTGCCAGCAGCTTGTCACGGGGCGGGAGTTATACGCAGTATTTT. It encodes CASSLSRGGSYTQYF.